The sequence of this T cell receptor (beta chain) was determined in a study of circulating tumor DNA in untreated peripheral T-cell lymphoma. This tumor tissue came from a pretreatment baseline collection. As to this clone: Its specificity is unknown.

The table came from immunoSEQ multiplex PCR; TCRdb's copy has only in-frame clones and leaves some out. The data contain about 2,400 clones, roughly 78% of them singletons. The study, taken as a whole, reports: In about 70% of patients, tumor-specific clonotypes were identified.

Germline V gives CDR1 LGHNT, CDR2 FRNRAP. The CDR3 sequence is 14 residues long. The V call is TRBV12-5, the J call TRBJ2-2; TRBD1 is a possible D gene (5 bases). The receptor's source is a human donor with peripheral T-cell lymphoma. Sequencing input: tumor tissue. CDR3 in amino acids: CASMGQVRAGELFF. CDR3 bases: TGTGCCAGCATGGGGCAGGTCCGGGCCGGGGAGCTGTTTTTT.